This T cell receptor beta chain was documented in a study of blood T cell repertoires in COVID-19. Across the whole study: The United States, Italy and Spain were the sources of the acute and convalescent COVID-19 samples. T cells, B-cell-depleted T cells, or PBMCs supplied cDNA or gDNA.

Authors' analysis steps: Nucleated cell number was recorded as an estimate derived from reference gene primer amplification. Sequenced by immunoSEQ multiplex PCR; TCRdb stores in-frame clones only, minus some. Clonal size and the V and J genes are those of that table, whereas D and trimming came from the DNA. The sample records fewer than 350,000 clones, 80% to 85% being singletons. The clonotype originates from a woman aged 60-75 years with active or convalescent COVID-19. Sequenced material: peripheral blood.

CDR3 sequence: CASSSIMPGLAGGNEQFF. In nucleotides, the CDR3 is TGCGCCAGCAGCTCGATAATGCCGGGACTAGCGGGGGGTAATGAGCAGTTCTTC. This chain connects TRBV5-1 to TRBJ2-1, with TRBD2 matching 15 bases. This CDR3 is 18 amino acids long. Per the germline V gene, CDR1 is SGHRS and CDR2 is YFSETQ. Trimming cost V 3 bases and J 7 bases; bases outside gene matches: 11.